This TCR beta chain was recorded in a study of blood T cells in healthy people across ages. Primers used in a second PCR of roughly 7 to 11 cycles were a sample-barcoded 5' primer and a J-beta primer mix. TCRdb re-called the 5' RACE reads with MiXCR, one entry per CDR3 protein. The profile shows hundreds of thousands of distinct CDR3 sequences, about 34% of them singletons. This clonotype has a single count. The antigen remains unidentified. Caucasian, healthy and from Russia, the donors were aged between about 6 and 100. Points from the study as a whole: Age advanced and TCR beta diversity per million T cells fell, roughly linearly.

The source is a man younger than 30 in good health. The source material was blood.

The CDR3 here is CASSTRTSSGQFF. The DNA for the CDR3 is TGTGCCAGCAGCACCCGGACTAGCTCTGGGCAGTTCTTC. The V call is TRBV7-2, the J call TRBJ2-1; 8 bases are shared with TRBD2. The CDR3 has 13 amino acids. The J segment lost 12 bases and the V segment lost 5 bases, leaving 9 bases of the junction unmatched. Germline CDR1 reads SGHTA; CDR2 reads FQGNSA.